These 7 T cell receptor beta chains share one sample of origin, sequenced in a study of type 1 regulatory T cells. A single record per CDR3 protein comes from TCRdb applying MiXCR to the reads. Among some 90,000 distinct CDR3 sequences listed, around a third were seen once. Sequencing was performed on CD4+ T cells, either the whole sample or a sorted fraction (not recorded which). Receptors were obtained from a human donor in good health.

This clonotype was detected a few times. The rearrangement uses TRBV5-1 and TRBJ2-1, with D maybe TRBD2 (5 bases). The CDR3 totals 18 residues. With 0 bases removed from V and 2 bases from J, the gap between germline ends came to 18 bases. Looked up from germline, CDR1 is SGHRS and CDR2 is YFSETQ. Written as DNA, the CDR3 is TGCGCCAGCAGCTTGGCAGCGATTCAAGAGGGCGCCTACAATGAGCAGTTCTTC. Its protein is CASSLAAIQEGAYNEQFF.

The chain combines TRBV12-3 or TRBV12-4 with TRBJ2-5; the match to TRBD2 covers 15 bases. With 5 bases clipped from V and 2 bases from J, the junction kept 3 bases outside the gene matches. The CDR3 runs to 16 residues. The CDR3 nucleotides are TGTGCCAGCAGTCCAGGACTAGCGGGAGGGCAAGAGACCCAGTACTTC. Amino acids: CASSPGLAGGQETQYF.

This clonotype was observed a handful of times. The chain joins TRBV20-1 to TRBJ2-4; D assignment may be TRBD1 or TRBD2 (5 bases each). Trimming removed 1 base at V and 7 bases at J, with 11 bases between. The CDR3 contains 13 residues. The germline V gene has CDR1 DFQATT and CDR2 SNEGSKA (reference sequence). This CDR3 reads CSARVRENNIQYF. CDR3 nucleotide sequence: TGCAGTGCTAGAGTCAGGGAGAATAACATTCAGTACTTC.

V and J are TRBV5-1 and TRBJ2-1, with 11 bases matching TRBD2. Trimming removed 4 bases from V and 2 bases from J; junction bases left unmatched: 5. Germline loops: CDR1 SGHRS, CDR2 YFSETQ. This CDR3 has 16 amino acids. The CDR3 DNA sequence: TGCGCCAGCAGCCCAGGGACTAGCGGCACCTACAATGAGCAGTTCTTC. It translates to CASSPGTSGTYNEQFF.

This sequence joins TRBV20-1 and TRBJ1-6; D is possibly TRBD1 (6 bases). The CDR3 spans 15 residues. From germline, CDR1 is DFQATT and CDR2 SNEGSKA (reference sequence). The V end lost 3 bases, the J end lost 8 bases, and 17 bases lay between the germline ends. The CDR3 is CSASAGQIGYSPLHF. DNA for the CDR3: TGCAGTGCTAGTGCCGGACAGATAGGCTATTCACCCCTCCACTTT.

The chain links TRBV7-2 to TRBJ1-5; unclear D gene. In germline, CDR1 is SGHTA, CDR2 FQGNSA. The CDR3 has 13 residues. The V gene lost 5 bases and the J gene lost 5 bases, with 10 bases spanning the gap. CDR3 sequence: CASSRGWDQPQHF. CDR3 DNA: TGTGCCAGCAGCCGCGGGTGGGATCAGCCCCAGCATTTT.

The rearrangement links TRBV27 to TRBJ2-4; no reliable D call. Germline CDR1 is MNHEY and CDR2 is SMNVEV (reference sequence). Trimming left V 5 bases short and J 3 bases short, with 17 bases between. The CDR3 loop spans 16 amino acids. The CDR3: CASSITGLSGKNIQYF. CDR3 sequence (DNA): TGTGCCAGCAGTATTACTGGCCTATCAGGCAAAAACATTCAGTACTTC.